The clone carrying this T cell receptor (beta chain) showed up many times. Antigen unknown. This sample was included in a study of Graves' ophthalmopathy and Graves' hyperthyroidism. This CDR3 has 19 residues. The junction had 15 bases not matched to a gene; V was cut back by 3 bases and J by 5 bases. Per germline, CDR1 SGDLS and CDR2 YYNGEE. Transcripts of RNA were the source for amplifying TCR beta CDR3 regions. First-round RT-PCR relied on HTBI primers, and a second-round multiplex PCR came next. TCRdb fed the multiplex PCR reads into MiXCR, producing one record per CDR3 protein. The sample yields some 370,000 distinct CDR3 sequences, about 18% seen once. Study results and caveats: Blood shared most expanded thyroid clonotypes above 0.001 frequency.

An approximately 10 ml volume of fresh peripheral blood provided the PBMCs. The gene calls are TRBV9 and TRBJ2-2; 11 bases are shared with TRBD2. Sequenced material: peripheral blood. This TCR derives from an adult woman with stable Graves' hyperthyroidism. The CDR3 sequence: CASSGGGTSGVPGTGELFF. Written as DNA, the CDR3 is TGTGCCAGCAGCGGAGGTGGGACTAGCGGAGTCCCAGGGACCGGGGAGCTGTTTTTT.